This T cell receptor (beta chain) was identified in a study of control samples from healthy donors and cancer patients. Clones were sequenced by immunoSEQ multiplex PCR, and TCRdb holds only the in-frame ones, with some missing. The repertoire consists of fewer than 100,000 clones, with about four fifths occurring once and the leading ten covering 2% to 2.5%. This CDR3 spans 13 amino acids. Looked up from germline, CDR1 is SNHLY and CDR2 is FYNNEI. The germline V and J ends were trimmed by 1 base and 5 bases, with 8 bases remaining between them. This TCR derives from a man in his sixties in good health. Sequenced sample: blood. The V and J genes are TRBV2 and TRBJ2-5; D unresolved. The CDR3 region has the DNA TGTGCCAGCAGTGAAGGCCTTCAGGAGACCCAGTACTTC. This codes for CASSEGLQETQYF.